These T cell receptor beta chains were read from a single sample in a study of blood T cell repertoires in COVID-19. The assay was immunoSEQ multiplex PCR, and TCRdb's table has in-frame clones only and misses some. Among 150,000 or so clones listed, approximately 90% were seen once. The sequenced material came from PBMCs or T cells enriched from blood (not recorded which). These receptors came from a woman in her thirties or forties who had been exposed to COVID-19. The CDR3 runs from the conserved cysteine through the conserved F or W. D genes are given only for firm matches. Clone size is given for some rows only: seen once, a few or many times, or a class if the clone is expanded.

J,D,size,V,CDR3,DNA
TRBJ1-5,.,.,TRBV2,CASSARGRGSGNQPQHF,TGTGCCAGCAGTGCGCGGGGGAGGGGGTCTGGCAATCAGCCCCAGCATTTT
TRBJ1-1,.,.,TRBV2,CASLWEGLGEAFF,TGTGCCAGCCTGTGGGAGGGGTTGGGTGAAGCTTTCTTT
TRBJ2-7,TRBD1,.,TRBV5-1,CASSSYSGTGANEQYF,TGCGCCAGCAGCTCTTACTCCGGGACAGGGGCTAACGAGCAGTACTTC
TRBJ2-7,TRBD1,.,TRBV10-1,CASSDSPDRGNSYEQYF,TGCGCCAGCAGTGATTCTCCAGACAGGGGGAACTCCTACGAGCAGTACTTC
TRBJ2-2,.,few,TRBV6-2/TRBV6-3,CASSWLPKNTGELFF,TGTGCCAGCAGCTGGCTTCCAAAAAACACCGGGGAGCTGTTTTTT
TRBJ1-3,TRBD1,.,TRBV5-1,CASSAQGGVENTIYF,TGCGCCAGCAGCGCACAGGGGGGCGTCGAAAACACCATATATTTT
TRBJ1-6,.,.,TRBV9,CASSPQGARSPLHF,TGTGCCAGCAGCCCCCAAGGGGCTCGGTCACCCCTCCACTTT
TRBJ2-5,.,.,TRBV16,CASVPGHTQETQYF,TGTGCCAGCGTACCGGGACACACACAAGAGACCCAGTACTTC
TRBJ1-4,TRBD1,.,TRBV7-9,CASSFGTGGREGEKLFF,TGTGCCAGCAGCTTCGGGACAGGGGGCCGGGAGGGTGAAAAACTGTTTTTT
TRBJ1-1,.,once,TRBV19,CASSTVPRGAFF,TGTGCCAGTTCTACTGTGCCGAGGGGGGCTTTCTTT
TRBJ1-6,.,.,TRBV3-1/TRBV3-2,CASSQELNRAYGSPLHF,TGTGCCAGCAGCCAAGAATTGAACAGGGCCTATGGTTCACCCCTCCACTTT